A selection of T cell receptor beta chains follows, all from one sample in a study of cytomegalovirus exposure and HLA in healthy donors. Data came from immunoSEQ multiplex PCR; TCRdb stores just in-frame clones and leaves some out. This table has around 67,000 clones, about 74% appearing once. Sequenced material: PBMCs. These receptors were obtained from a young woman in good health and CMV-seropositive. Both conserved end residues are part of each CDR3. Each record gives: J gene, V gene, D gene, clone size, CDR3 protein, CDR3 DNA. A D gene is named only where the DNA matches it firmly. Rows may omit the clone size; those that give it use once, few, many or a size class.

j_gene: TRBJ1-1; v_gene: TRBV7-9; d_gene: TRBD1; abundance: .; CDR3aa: CASSPTGTGVGTEAFF; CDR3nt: TGTGCCAGCAGCCCAACCGGGACAGGGGTGGGCACTGAAGCTTTCTTT
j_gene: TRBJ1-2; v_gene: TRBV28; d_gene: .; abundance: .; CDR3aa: CASSLLQANYGYTF; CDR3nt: TGTGCCAGCAGTTTATTACAGGCCAACTATGGCTACACCTTC
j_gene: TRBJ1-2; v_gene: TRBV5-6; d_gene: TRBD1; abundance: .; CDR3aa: CASSLGQGRSYTF; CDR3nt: TGTGCCAGCAGCCTAGGACAGGGGCGAAGCTACACCTTC
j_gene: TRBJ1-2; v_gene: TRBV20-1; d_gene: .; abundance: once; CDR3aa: CSVKLGYTF; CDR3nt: TGCAGTGTAAAACTTGGCTACACCTTC
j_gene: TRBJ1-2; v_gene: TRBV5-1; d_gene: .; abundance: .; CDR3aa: CASSLEQGSYGYTF; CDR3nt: TGCGCCAGCAGCTTGGAGCAGGGCAGCTATGGCTACACCTTC
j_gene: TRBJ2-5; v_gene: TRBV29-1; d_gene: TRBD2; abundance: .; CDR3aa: CSATGGGQETQYF; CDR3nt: TGCAGCGCGACCGGCGGGGGCCAAGAGACCCAGTACTTC
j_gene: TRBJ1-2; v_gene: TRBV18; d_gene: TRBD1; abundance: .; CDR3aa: CASSPSTITGDYGYTF; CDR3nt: TGTGCCAGCTCACCATCCACCATCACAGGGGACTATGGCTACACCTTC
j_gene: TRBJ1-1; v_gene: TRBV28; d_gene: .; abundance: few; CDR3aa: CATTRLAEAFF; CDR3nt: TGTGCCACCACGAGGTTGGCTGAAGCTTTCTTT
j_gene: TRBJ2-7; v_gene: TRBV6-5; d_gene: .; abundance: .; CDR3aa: CASSYSDQGWYEQYF; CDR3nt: TGTGCCAGCAGTTACTCTGATCAGGGTTGGTACGAGCAGTACTTC
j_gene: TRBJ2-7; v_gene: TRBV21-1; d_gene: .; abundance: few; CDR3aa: CASSLQGMPYEQYF; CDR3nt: TGTGCCAGCAGCCTACAGGGGATGCCCTACGAGCAGTACTTC
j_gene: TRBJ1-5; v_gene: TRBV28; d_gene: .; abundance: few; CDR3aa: CASSWGGSNQPQHF; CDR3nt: TGTGCCAGCAGTTGGGGCGGTAGCAATCAGCCCCAGCATTTT
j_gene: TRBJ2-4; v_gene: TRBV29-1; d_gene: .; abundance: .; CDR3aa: CSVEQGAKNIQYF; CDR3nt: TGCAGCGTTGAACAGGGAGCCAAAAACATTCAGTACTTC
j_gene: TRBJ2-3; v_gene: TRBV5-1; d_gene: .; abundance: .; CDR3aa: CASSLVGKADTQYF; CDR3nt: TGCGCCAGCAGCTTGGTGGGCAAGGCAGATACGCAGTATTTT
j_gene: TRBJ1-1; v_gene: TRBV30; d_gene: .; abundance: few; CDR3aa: CAWSVGEAEAFF; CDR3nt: TGTGCCTGGAGTGTCGGGGAGGCTGAAGCTTTCTTT
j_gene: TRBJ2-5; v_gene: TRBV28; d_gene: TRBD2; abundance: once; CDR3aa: CASSLNSGIGETQYF; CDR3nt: TGTGCCAGCAGTTTAAATAGCGGGATAGGAGAGACCCAGTACTTC
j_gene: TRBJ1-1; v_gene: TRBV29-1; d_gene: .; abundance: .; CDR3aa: CSVEIQGAGEAFF; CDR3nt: TGCAGCGTTGAAATACAGGGTGCGGGTGAAGCTTTCTTT
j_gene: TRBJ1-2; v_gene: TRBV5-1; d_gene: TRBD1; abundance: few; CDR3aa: CASSLEGDSPYGYTF; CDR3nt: TGCGCCAGCAGCTTGGAAGGGGACAGTCCCTATGGCTACACCTTC
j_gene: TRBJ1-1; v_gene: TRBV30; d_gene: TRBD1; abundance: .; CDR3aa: CAWSGTGNTEAFF; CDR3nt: TGTGCCTGGAGTGGGACAGGGAACACTGAAGCTTTCTTT
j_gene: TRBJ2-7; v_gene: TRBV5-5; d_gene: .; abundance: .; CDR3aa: CASRYGLGYEQYF; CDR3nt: TGTGCCAGCCGCTACGGACTTGGCTACGAGCAGTACTTC
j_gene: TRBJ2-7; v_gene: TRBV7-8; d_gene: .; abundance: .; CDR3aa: CASSNIEAYEQYF; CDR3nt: TGTGCCAGCAGCAACATCGAGGCCTACGAGCAGTACTTC
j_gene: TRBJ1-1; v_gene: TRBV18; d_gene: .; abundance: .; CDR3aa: CASSPTGPGYPEAFF; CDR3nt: TGTGCCAGCTCACCAACGGGTCCGGGGTACCCTGAAGCTTTCTTT
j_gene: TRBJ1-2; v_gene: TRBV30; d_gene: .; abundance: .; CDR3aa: CAWRNGRANYGYTF; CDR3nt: TGTGCCTGGAGAAATGGCAGGGCCAACTATGGCTACACCTTC
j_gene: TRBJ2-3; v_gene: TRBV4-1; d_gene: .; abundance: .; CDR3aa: CASSPGGAGLTQYF; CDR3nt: TGCGCCAGCAGCCCAGGAGGGGCTGGACTTACGCAGTATTTT
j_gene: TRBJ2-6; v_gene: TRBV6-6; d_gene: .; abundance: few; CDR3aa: CASRGASGANVLTF; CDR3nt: TGTGCCAGCAGGGGAGCCTCTGGGGCCAACGTCCTGACTTTC
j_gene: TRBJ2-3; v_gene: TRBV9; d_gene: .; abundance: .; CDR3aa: CASSGGRDTQYF; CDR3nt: TGTGCCAGCAGCGGGGGCCGGGATACGCAGTATTTT
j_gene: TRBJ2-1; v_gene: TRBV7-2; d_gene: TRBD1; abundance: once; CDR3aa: CASSFTGGGQQDEQFF; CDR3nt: TGTGCCAGCAGCTTTACAGGGGGCGGCCAGCAGGATGAGCAGTTCTTC
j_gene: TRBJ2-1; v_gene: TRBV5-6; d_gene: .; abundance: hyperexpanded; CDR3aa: CASSLSRNEQFF; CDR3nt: TGTGCCAGCAGCTTGAGCCGTAATGAGCAGTTCTTC
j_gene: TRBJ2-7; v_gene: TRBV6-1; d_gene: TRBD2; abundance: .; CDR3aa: CATGLAGSYEQYF; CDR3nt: TGTGCCACCGGATTAGCGGGCTCCTACGAGCAGTACTTC
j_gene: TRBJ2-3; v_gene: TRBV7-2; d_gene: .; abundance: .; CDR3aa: CASSVGLFRDTQYF; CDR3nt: TGTGCCAGCAGCGTCGGACTTTTCAGGGATACGCAGTATTTT
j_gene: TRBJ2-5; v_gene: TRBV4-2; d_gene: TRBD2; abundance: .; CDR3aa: CASSPRTSGSSWETQYF; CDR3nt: TGTGCCAGCAGCCCCAGGACTAGCGGGAGTAGTTGGGAGACCCAGTACTTC
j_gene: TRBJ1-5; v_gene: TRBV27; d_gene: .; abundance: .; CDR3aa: CASSTGLDQPQHF; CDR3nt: TGTGCCAGCAGTACAGGTCTTGATCAGCCCCAGCATTTT
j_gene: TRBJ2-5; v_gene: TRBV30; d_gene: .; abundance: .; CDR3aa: CASGGGGIAPQYF; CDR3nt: TGTGCTTCCGGCGGCGGAGGGATAGCGCCCCAGTACTTC
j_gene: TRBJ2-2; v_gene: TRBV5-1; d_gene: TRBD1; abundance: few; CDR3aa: CASSPGQVLTGELFF; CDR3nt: TGCGCCAGCAGCCCAGGACAGGTCCTTACCGGGGAGCTGTTTTTT
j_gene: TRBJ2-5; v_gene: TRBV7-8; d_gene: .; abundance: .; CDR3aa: CASSLDRTVQETQYF; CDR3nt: TGTGCCAGCAGCTTAGATAGGACAGTCCAAGAGACCCAGTACTTC
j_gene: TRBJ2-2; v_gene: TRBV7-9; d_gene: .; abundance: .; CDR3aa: CASSRDSTGELFF; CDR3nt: TGTGCCAGCAGCCGCGACAGCACCGGGGAGCTGTTTTTT
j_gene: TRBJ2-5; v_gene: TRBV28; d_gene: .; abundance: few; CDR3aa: CASSSGEETQYF; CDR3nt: TGTGCCAGCAGTTCGGGAGAAGAGACCCAGTACTTC
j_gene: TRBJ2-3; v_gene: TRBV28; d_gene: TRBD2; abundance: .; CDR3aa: CASSFLADFTDTQYF; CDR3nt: TGTGCCAGCAGTTTTCTAGCGGATTTCACAGATACGCAGTATTTT
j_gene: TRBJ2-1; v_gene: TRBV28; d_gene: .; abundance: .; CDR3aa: CASSPAGSYNEQFF; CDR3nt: TGTGCCAGCAGCCCGGCGGGGTCCTACAATGAGCAGTTCTTC
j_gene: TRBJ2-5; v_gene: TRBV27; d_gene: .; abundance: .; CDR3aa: CASSPGGQTQYF; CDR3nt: TGTGCCAGCAGTCCAGGCGGGCAGACCCAGTACTTC
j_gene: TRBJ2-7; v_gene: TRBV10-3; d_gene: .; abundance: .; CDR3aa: CAIRAEYEQYF; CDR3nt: TGTGCCATCAGGGCCGAATACGAGCAGTACTTC
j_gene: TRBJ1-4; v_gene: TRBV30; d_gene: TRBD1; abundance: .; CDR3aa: CAWSKGGGRGEKLFF; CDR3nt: TGTGCCTGGAGTAAAGGGGGCGGGCGAGGTGAAAAACTGTTTTTT
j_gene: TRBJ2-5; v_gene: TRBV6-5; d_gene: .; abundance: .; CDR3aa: CASSYSRRGQETQYF; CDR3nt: TGTGCCAGCAGTTACTCGAGAAGGGGGCAAGAGACCCAGTACTTC
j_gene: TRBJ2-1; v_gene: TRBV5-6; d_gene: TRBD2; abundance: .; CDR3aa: CASSETSESNEQFF; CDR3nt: TGTGCCAGCAGCGAGACTAGCGAAAGTAATGAGCAGTTCTTC
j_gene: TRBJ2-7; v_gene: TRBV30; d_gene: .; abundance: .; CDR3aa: CAANDRGNYEQYF; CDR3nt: TGTGCCGCAAACGACCGGGGTAACTACGAGCAGTACTTC
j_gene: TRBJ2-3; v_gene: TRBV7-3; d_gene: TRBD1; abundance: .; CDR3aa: CASSPGQGGTDTQYF; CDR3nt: TGTGCCAGCAGCCCGGGACAGGGTGGGACAGATACGCAGTATTTT
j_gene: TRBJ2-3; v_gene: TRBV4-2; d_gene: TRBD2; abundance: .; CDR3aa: CASSPLAGATDTQYF; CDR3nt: TGTGCCAGCAGCCCGCTCGCGGGAGCGACAGATACGCAGTATTTT
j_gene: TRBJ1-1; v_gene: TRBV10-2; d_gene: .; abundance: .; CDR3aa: CASSEAGNTEAFF; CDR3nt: TGCGCCAGCAGTGAGGCAGGGAACACTGAAGCTTTCTTT
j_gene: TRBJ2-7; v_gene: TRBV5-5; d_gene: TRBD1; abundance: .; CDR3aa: CASSTGTARVSYEQYF; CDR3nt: TGTGCCAGCAGCACCGGGACAGCCAGAGTATCCTACGAGCAGTACTTC
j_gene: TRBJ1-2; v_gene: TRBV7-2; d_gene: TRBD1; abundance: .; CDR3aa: CASSSGTGVSYGYTF; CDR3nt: TGTGCCAGCAGCTCTGGGACAGGGGTTTCTTATGGCTACACCTTC
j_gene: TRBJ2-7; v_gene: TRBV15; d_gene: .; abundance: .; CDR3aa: CATSRDLFYEQYF; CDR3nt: TGTGCCACCAGCAGAGACCTCTTCTACGAGCAGTACTTC
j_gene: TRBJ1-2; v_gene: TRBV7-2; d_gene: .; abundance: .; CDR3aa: CASSLSAGVYGYTF; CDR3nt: TGTGCCAGCAGCTTGAGCGCAGGGGTGTATGGCTACACCTTC
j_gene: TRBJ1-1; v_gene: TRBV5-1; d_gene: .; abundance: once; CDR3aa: CASSLVGSGNTEAFF; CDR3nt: TGCGCCAGCAGCTTGGTAGGTTCGGGGAACACTGAAGCTTTCTTT
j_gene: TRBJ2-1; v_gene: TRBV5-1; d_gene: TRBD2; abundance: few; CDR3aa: CASSFGGLESDEQFF; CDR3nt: TGCGCCAGCAGCTTCGGGGGACTAGAGAGCGATGAGCAGTTCTTC